The rows below give T cell receptor beta chains drawn from one sample of a study of spatial heterogeneity in lung cancer. Using its own MiXCR run on the 5' RACE reads, TCRdb lists one record per CDR3 protein. The data contain 7,000 or so distinct CDR3 sequences, 15% to 20% of them singletons. The source was lung tumor tissue, collected at surgery. The receptors were sampled from a female donor with early-stage non-small cell lung cancer. Each CDR3 is given with its conserved first and last residue. Fields, in order: V gene, J gene, CDR3 protein.

v_call: TRBV3-1; j_call: TRBJ1-6; cdr3_aa: CASSGTGADSPLHF
v_call: TRBV9; j_call: TRBJ1-6; cdr3_aa: CASSVAGTGEEWRNSPLHF
v_call: TRBV29-1; j_call: TRBJ1-2; cdr3_aa: CSVASQGWDGYTF
v_call: TRBV7-3; j_call: TRBJ2-2; cdr3_aa: CASSSTGGNAGELFF
v_call: TRBV4-2; j_call: TRBJ2-1; cdr3_aa: CASSQPQGMGVGEQFF
v_call: TRBV3-1; j_call: TRBJ1-2; cdr3_aa: CASSQESSYGYTF
v_call: TRBV6-5; j_call: TRBJ1-6; cdr3_aa: CASSLVQGLTYNSPLHF
v_call: TRBV9; j_call: TRBJ1-6; cdr3_aa: CAPHSAFYNSPLHF
v_call: TRBV27; j_call: TRBJ1-2; cdr3_aa: CASSTRGRYYGYTF
v_call: TRBV10-3; j_call: TRBJ1-3; cdr3_aa: CAISESGGHGNTIYF
v_call: TRBV29-1; j_call: TRBJ1-2; cdr3_aa: CSVWEAYGYTF
v_call: TRBV5-1; j_call: TRBJ1-1; cdr3_aa: CASSLVDRKYTEAFF
v_call: TRBV20-1; j_call: TRBJ1-6; cdr3_aa: CSALSSYNSPLHF
v_call: TRBV5-1; j_call: TRBJ2-2; cdr3_aa: CASSLGSVNTGELFF
v_call: TRBV18; j_call: TRBJ1-2; cdr3_aa: CASSPDPVYGYTF
v_call: TRBV10-3; j_call: TRBJ1-6; cdr3_aa: CATREGLNNSPLHF
v_call: TRBV5-8; j_call: TRBJ2-3; cdr3_aa: CASSKGQGTSTDTQYF
v_call: TRBV4-2; j_call: TRBJ2-3; cdr3_aa: CASSQDSWDSSTDTQYF
v_call: TRBV11-3; j_call: TRBJ2-1; cdr3_aa: CASSLGLAGGSYNEQFF
v_call: TRBV11-3; j_call: TRBJ1-3; cdr3_aa: CASSFIPGQGYPGLGGNTIYF
v_call: TRBV9; j_call: TRBJ2-3; cdr3_aa: CASSVGAGPGTDTQYF
v_call: TRBV6-2/TRBV6-3; j_call: TRBJ1-5; cdr3_aa: CASSAPSGTVKQPQHF
v_call: TRBV4-2; j_call: TRBJ2-2; cdr3_aa: CASSHGAGSGGLGGELFF
v_call: TRBV3-2; j_call: TRBJ2-7; cdr3_aa: CASSQDWSRLPSYEQYF
v_call: TRBV9; j_call: TRBJ1-2; cdr3_aa: CASSVGKEYGYTF
v_call: TRBV4-1; j_call: TRBJ2-1; cdr3_aa: CASSQEQGYNEQFF
v_call: TRBV27; j_call: TRBJ1-5; cdr3_aa: CASSRGSNQPQHF
v_call: TRBV29-1; j_call: TRBJ2-7; cdr3_aa: CSVRTGAYEQYF
v_call: TRBV19; j_call: TRBJ2-3; cdr3_aa: CASKTGLASTDTQYF
v_call: TRBV28; j_call: TRBJ1-1; cdr3_aa: CASSATTVGSTEAFF
v_call: TRBV18; j_call: TRBJ1-4; cdr3_aa: CASSSKGGGEKLFF
v_call: TRBV12-5; j_call: TRBJ1-1; cdr3_aa: CASGLLTGVPTEAFF